These 23 T cell receptor beta chains were sequenced from one sample in a study of blood T cell repertoires in COVID-19. Profiling relied on immunoSEQ multiplex PCR, and the TCRdb table lists in-frame clones only, not all of them. The table has approximately 160,000 clones, about 80% seen once; the top ten hold around 8.1%. Material for sequencing was peripheral blood. The receptors originated from a man aged 55 to 70 with acute or convalescent COVID-19.

The J gene is TRBJ2-3, the V gene TRBV27; D remains ambiguous. CDR1 and CDR2 from the germline V gene are MNHEY and SMNVEV (reference sequence). V was clipped by 5 bases and J by 1 base, with 7 bases between them. The CDR3 sequence is 13 residues long. CDR3 in DNA: TGTGCCAGCAGTCCCGCGGGCACAGATACGCAGTATTTT. Translation: CASSPAGTDTQYF.

The chain is built from TRBV9 and TRBJ1-2, with a tentative D call TRBD1 (5 bases). Between the trimmed V and J ends, which lost 0 bases and 0 bases, there was a span of 9 bases. Germline CDR1 is SGDLS and CDR2 is YYNGEE. The CDR3 is 15 residues long. CDR3 amino acids: CASSVDGRANYGYTF. The CDR3 nucleotides read TGTGCCAGCAGCGTAGATGGCAGGGCTAACTATGGCTACACCTTC.

The sample holds a few counts of this clone. The chain carries TRBV6-2 or TRBV6-3 and TRBJ1-1; TRBD1 might be the D (5 bases). Trimming pared 6 bases from V and 10 bases from J, leaving 21 bases between. The CDR3 loop spans 14 amino acids. Germline V CDR1 and CDR2: MNHEY, SVGEGT. CDR3 DNA: TGTGCCAGCAGCTCCTGGGACTTCAGCATGGGAGCTTTCTTT. Encoded protein: CASSSWDFSMGAFF.

This chain joins TRBV14 and TRBJ1-1; D perhaps matches TRBD1 (6 bases). The CDR3 extends over 14 amino acids. CDR1 is SGHDN and CDR2 is FVKESK in the germline V gene. Trimming took off 2 bases at V and 6 bases at J, with 13 bases between the two ends. The CDR3 is CASSQRNRDPEAFF. The CDR3 nucleotides are TGTGCCAGCAGCCAAAGAAACAGGGACCCTGAAGCTTTCTTT.

The chain links TRBV18 to TRBJ1-4; TRBD1 matches 7 bases. Germline CDR1 reads KGHSH; CDR2 reads LQKENI. Losses at the gene ends were 3 bases for V and 1 base for J; bases not matched to a gene: 2. The CDR3 is made up of 15 amino acids. CDR3 nucleotides: TGTGCCAGCTCACCCCGGGACAGAACTAATGAAAAACTGTTTTTT. Its protein product is CASSPRDRTNEKLFF.

The chain links TRBV7-2 to TRBJ1-5; no reliable D call. V was pared by 4 bases and J by 4 bases, with 11 bases between. The germline gives CDR1 SGHTA, CDR2 FQGNSA. This CDR3 has 14 amino acids. CDR3 nucleotide sequence: TGTGCCAGCAGCTCCCGACCGGGGAATCAGCCCCAGCATTTT. Protein: CASSSRPGNQPQHF.

The chain joins TRBV18 to TRBJ2-6; D is ambiguous. Germline CDR1 and CDR2: KGHSH and LQKENI. V gave up 3 bases and J gave up 0 bases, with 18 bases separating them. The CDR3 loop spans 19 amino acids. The CDR3 protein is CASSPIEATASSGANVLTF. Here the CDR3 DNA reads TGTGCCAGCTCACCCATAGAAGCGACGGCCTCCTCTGGGGCCAACGTCCTGACTTTC.

This sequence joins TRBV30 and TRBJ1-1; no definite D call. V was pared by 2 bases and J by 0 bases, with 7 bases between. Per the germline V gene, CDR1 is GTSNPN and CDR2 is SVGIG (reference sequence). The CDR3 covers 13 residues. This chain's CDR3 is CAWSSMLNTEAFF. CDR3 coding DNA: TGTGCCTGGAGTAGCATGCTGAACACTGAAGCTTTCTTT. The whole variable domain, filled in from reference TRBV30 and TRBJ1-1, reads SQTIHQWPATLVQPVGSPLSLECTVEGTSNPNLYWYRQAAGRGLQLLFYSVGIGQISSEVPQNLSASRPQDRQFILSSKKLLLSDSGFYLCAWSSMLNTEAFFGQGTRLTVV.

The table lists this clone with a count of one. This chain links TRBV7-3 with TRBJ2-3; D ambiguous. The length of the CDR3 is 13 residues. The V gene's germline CDR1 is SGHTA and CDR2 FQGTGA. The V and J ends lost 0 bases and 2 bases respectively, with 3 bases between them. CDR3 sequence reads: CASSLTYTDTQYF. CDR3 DNA: TGTGCCAGCAGCTTAACATACACAGATACGCAGTATTTT.

V usage is TRBV29-1 and J usage is TRBJ1-1; 7 bases map to TRBD1. CDR3 length equals 13 residues. Germline assignment: CDR1 SQVTM and CDR2 ANQGSEA. V was clipped by 7 bases and J by 4 bases; unmatched bases: 9. The CDR3 DNA reads as TGCAGCGCCCACACAGGGGCGGGCACTGAAGCTTTCTTT. It specifies CSAHTGAGTEAFF.

The V and J genes are TRBV7-3 and TRBJ1-1; D is unresolved. Trimming took 2 bases from V and 5 from J, leaving 9 bases between them. CDR3 length: 13 amino acids. The V gene's germline CDR1 is SGHTA and CDR2 FQGTGA. CDR3 protein: CASSLLGDTEAFF. CDR3 DNA: TGTGCCAGCAGCTTACTCGGGGATACTGAAGCTTTCTTT. Drawing the rest from reference TRBV7-3 and TRBJ1-1, the complete variable domain is GAGVSQTPSNKVTEKGKYVELRCDPISGHTALYWYRQSLGQGPEFLIYFQGTGAADDSGLPNDRFFAVRPEGSVSTLKIQRTERGDSAVYLCASSLLGDTEAFFGQGTRLTVV.

A few counts support this clone. The chain couples TRBV5-6 to TRBJ1-2; 8 nucleotides match TRBD1. V gave up 3 bases and J gave up 6 bases; unmatched junction bases: 13. The CDR3 runs to 16 residues. The germline CDR1 and CDR2 sequences are SGHDT and YYEEEE. The CDR3 bases are TGTGCCAGCAGCTGGGACGGACAGGGTAAAAATCATGGCTACACCTTC. The encoded protein is CASSWDGQGKNHGYTF.

The rearrangement links TRBV7-9 to TRBJ2-1, with D possibly being TRBD2 (5 bases). The CDR3 runs 14 residues. Trimming took 3 bases from V and 0 from J, leaving 6 bases between them. In germline, CDR1 is SEHNR, CDR2 FQNEAQ (reference sequence). CDR3 protein: CASSFEGSYNEQFF. DNA for the CDR3: TGTGCCAGCAGCTTCGAGGGCTCCTACAATGAGCAGTTCTTC.

Written as DNA, the CDR3 is TGCGCCAGCAGCCAAGGGACAGGGATCATGAACACTGAAGCTTTCTTT. This translates into CASSQGTGIMNTEAFF. The chain employs TRBV4-1 and TRBJ1-1; 8 bases match TRBD1. The V gene's germline CDR1 is MGHRA and CDR2 YSYEKL. Trimming cost V 1 base and J 0 bases; bases outside gene matches: 4. The CDR3 extends over 16 amino acids.

In this sample, this clone turned up a few times. The chain joins TRBV11-2 to TRBJ1-1, with D tentatively TRBD1 (5 bases). V was trimmed by 1 base and J by 4 bases, leaving 22 bases between them. The length of the CDR3 is 18 residues. Germline V gene data show CDR1 as SGHAT and CDR2 as FQNNGV. The CDR3, as DNA: TGTGCCAGCAGCTTAGGGCCGGCCGTACAGGCCCAGAGCACTGAAGCTTTCTTT. It is translated as CASSLGPAVQAQSTEAFF. Full variable domain (rest looked up from reference TRBV11-2 and TRBJ1-1): EAGVAQSPRYKIIEKRQSVAFWCNPISGHATLYWYQQILGQGPKLLIQFQNNGVVDDSQLPKDRFSAERLKGVDSTLKIQPAKLEDSAVYLCASSLGPAVQAQSTEAFFGQGTRLTVV.

CDR3 bases: TGTGCCAGTACCTCGGAGGACAATTCACCCCTCCACTTT. This gives the protein CASTSEDNSPLHF. V gene TRBV19 combines with J gene TRBJ1-6; D unresolved. V was cut by 7 bases and J by 7 bases, with 11 bases left in between. Looked up from germline, CDR1 is LNHDA and CDR2 is SQIVND (reference sequence). The CDR3 spans 13 residues.

J is TRBJ1-1 and V is TRBV5-6; D possibly corresponds to TRBD1 (6 bases). Trimming took off 0 bases at V and 6 bases at J, with 18 bases between the two ends. CDR3 length: 16 residues. The germline gives CDR1 SGHDT, CDR2 YYEEEE. CDR3 protein: CASSLALGGPLPEAFF. In DNA form, the CDR3 reads TGTGCCAGCAGCTTGGCCTTGGGGGGGCCACTTCCTGAAGCTTTCTTT.

The chain employs TRBV2 and TRBJ2-6, with TRBD2 as a possible D gene (6 bases). Germline CDR1 is SNHLY and CDR2 is FYNNEI. Trimming took off 0 bases at V and 2 bases at J, with 11 bases between the two ends. This CDR3 region has 17 residues. Here the CDR3 reads CASSEARDGTGANVLTF. The CDR3 DNA reads as TGTGCCAGCAGTGAAGCGCGGGACGGAACTGGGGCCAACGTCCTGACTTTC. Together with reference TRBV2 and TRBJ2-6, the CDR3 gives the full variable domain: EPEVTQTPSHQVTQMGQEVILRCVPISNHLYFYWYRQILGQKVEFLVSFYNNEISEKSEIFDDQFSVERPDGSNFTLKIRSTKLEDSAMYFCASSEARDGTGANVLTFGAGSRLTVL.

With respect to this clone: The same CDR3 arises from other DNA sequences in this sample as well. This chain connects TRBV24-1 to TRBJ2-5; unclear D gene. The CDR3 consists of 12 residues. CDR1 and CDR2 (germline): KGHDR, SFDVKD. V lost 5 bases, J lost 3 bases, and 6 bases lay in between. CDR3 protein: CATSGEEETQYF. The CDR3 nucleotides read TGTGCCACCAGTGGTGAGGAAGAGACCCAGTACTTC.

The chain employs TRBV4-3 and TRBJ1-1; no clear D gene. There are 15 residues in the CDR3. Trimming removed 0 bases from V and 2 bases from J, with 10 bases in between. Germline V gene sequence: CDR1 LGHNA, CDR2 YSLEER. The CDR3 sequence: CASSQDQNRNTEAFF. For the CDR3, the DNA is TGCGCCAGCAGCCAAGATCAGAACAGAAACACTGAAGCTTTCTTT.

This rearrangement joins TRBV19 to TRBJ1-4; TRBD1 agrees at 7 bases. CDR3 length: 15 amino acids. Germline assignment: CDR1 LNHDA and CDR2 SQIVND (reference sequence). With 10 bases clipped from V and 3 bases from J, the junction kept 11 bases outside the gene matches. The CDR3 region has the DNA TGTGCCACCACGACAGGGACGGTTTCTAATGAAAAACTGTTTTTT. Its translation is CATTTGTVSNEKLFF. The full variable domain, completed using reference TRBV19 and TRBJ1-4, is DGGITQSPKYLFRKEGQNVTLSCEQNLNHDAMYWYRQDPGQGLRLIYYSQIVNDFQKGDIAEGYSVSREKKESFPLTVTSAQKNPTAFYLCATTTGTVSNEKLFFGSGTQLSVL.

The CDR3 nucleotides read TGTGCCAGCAGTGCCGGGGGGCGCACTTCCTATGGCTACACCTTC. It encodes CASSAGGRTSYGYTF. J is TRBJ1-2 and V is TRBV2; weak D call: TRBD1 (6 bases). This CDR3 is built from 15 residues. The germline CDR1 and CDR2 sequences are SNHLY and FYNNEI. The V gene lost 4 bases and the J gene lost 4 bases, with 16 bases spanning the gap.

This sequence joins TRBV6-5 and TRBJ2-7; D is perhaps TRBD1 (5 bases). From germline, CDR1 is MNHEY and CDR2 SVGAGI. V was trimmed by 1 base and J by 5 bases, leaving 15 bases between them. This CDR3 spans 15 amino acids. In DNA, the CDR3 is TGTGCCAGCAGTTACTGGCTGGCAGGGCCCCACGAGCAGTACTTC. The encoded protein is CASSYWLAGPHEQYF.